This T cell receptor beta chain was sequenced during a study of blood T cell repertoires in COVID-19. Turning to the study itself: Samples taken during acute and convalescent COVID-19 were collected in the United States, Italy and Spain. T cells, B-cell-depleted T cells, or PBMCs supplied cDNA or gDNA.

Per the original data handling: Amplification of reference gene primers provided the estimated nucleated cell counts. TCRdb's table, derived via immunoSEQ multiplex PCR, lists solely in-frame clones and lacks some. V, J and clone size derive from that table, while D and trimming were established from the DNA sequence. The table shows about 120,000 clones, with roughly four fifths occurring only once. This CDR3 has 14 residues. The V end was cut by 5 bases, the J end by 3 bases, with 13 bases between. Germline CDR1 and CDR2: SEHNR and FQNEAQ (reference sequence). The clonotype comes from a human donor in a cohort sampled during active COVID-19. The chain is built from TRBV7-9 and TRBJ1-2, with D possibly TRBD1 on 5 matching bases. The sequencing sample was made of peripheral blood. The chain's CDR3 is CASSPGGGDYGYTF. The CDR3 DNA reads TGTGCCAGCAGCCCTGGGGGAGGGGACTATGGCTACACCTTC.